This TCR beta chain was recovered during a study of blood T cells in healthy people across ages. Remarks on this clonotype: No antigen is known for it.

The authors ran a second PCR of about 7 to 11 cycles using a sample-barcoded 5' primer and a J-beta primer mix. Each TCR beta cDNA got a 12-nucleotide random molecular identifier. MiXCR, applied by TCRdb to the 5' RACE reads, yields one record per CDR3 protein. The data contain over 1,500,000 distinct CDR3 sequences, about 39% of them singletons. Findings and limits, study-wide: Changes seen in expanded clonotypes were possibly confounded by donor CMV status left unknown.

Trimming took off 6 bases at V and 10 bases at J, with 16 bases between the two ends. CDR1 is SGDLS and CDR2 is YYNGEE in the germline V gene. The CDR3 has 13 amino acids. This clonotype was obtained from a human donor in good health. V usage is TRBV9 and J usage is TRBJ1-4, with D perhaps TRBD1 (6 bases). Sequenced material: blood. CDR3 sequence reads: CASNFQGYGKLFF. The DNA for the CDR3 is TGTGCCAGCAACTTCCAGGGGTATGGAAAACTGTTTTTT.